The 5 T cell receptor beta chains in this list originate from one sample, sequenced in a study of long-term antiretroviral therapy in people with HIV. The authors ran the immunoSEQ assay, v3.0, at survey level. The table came from immunoSEQ multiplex PCR; TCRdb's copy has only in-frame clones and leaves some out. This sample has some 16,000 clones, with around 89% found just once. Sample: unsorted PBMCs, taken 0.7 years before starting antiretroviral therapy. The receptors originated from a man in his forties or fifties with HIV.

The chain links TRBV5-1 to TRBJ2-7; no clear D. The germline gives CDR1 SGHRS, CDR2 YFSETQ. The CDR3 consists of 14 residues. Deletions cut 0 bases from V and 5 bases from J, with 12 bases between. The CDR3 sequence: CASSLGQLFDEQYF. The CDR3 region has the DNA TGCGCCAGCAGCTTGGGTCAGTTATTTGACGAGCAGTACTTC.

The V gene is TRBV5-6, the J gene TRBJ2-1; D is undetermined. V was shortened by 1 base and J by 5 bases, with 4 bases between the two germline ends. This CDR3 comprises 12 residues. Germline V gives CDR1 SGHDT, CDR2 YYEEEE. CDR3 protein: CASSLRHNEQFF. The CDR3 bases are TGTGCCAGCAGCTTGCGCCACAATGAGCAGTTCTTC.

The gene calls are TRBV7-9 and TRBJ1-3; possibly TRBD1 for D (5 bases). Trimming pared 1 base from V and 2 bases from J, leaving 6 bases between. The CDR3 spans 14 residues. CDR1 and CDR2 (germline): SEHNR, FQNEAQ (reference sequence). In nucleotides, the CDR3 is TGTGCCAGCAGCTTAGGGACACCTGGAAACACCATATATTTT. Protein sequence: CASSLGTPGNTIYF.

The rearrangement uses TRBV11-2 and TRBJ2-5, with TRBD2 as a possible D gene (5 bases). With 7 bases removed from V and 4 bases from J, the gap between germline ends came to 16 bases. This CDR3 comprises 14 residues. Germline CDR1 SGHAT, CDR2 FQNNGV. Here the CDR3 reads CASTTEWAGETQYF. The CDR3 bases are TGTGCCAGCACCACAGAATGGGCGGGAGAGACCCAGTACTTC.

This chain uses TRBV19 with TRBJ2-7, with 11 positions matching TRBD2. Looked up from germline, CDR1 is LNHDA and CDR2 is SQIVND (reference sequence). The ends lost 5 bases at V and 6 bases at J; junction bases unmatched: 9. The CDR3 extends over 15 amino acids. The CDR3 DNA sequence: TGTGCCAGTAGTTCCTTACTAGCGGGAGTAAGCGAGCAGTACTTC. This encodes CASSSLLAGVSEQYF.